This T cell receptor (beta chain) emerged from a study of blood T cells in healthy people across ages. Study results and limitations: Per million T cells, the diversity of TCR beta decreased roughly linearly as age advanced.

About this clonotype: Antigen specificity is unknown.

CDR1 DFQATT and CDR2 SNEGSKA come from the germline V gene (reference sequence). The ends were cut back, 6 bases at V and 5 bases at J, with 19 bases in the middle. The CDR3 length is 14 residues. With a J-beta primer mix and a sample-barcoded 5' primer, a second PCR ran about 7 to 11 cycles. A template-switch adaptor that had 12 random nucleotides put a tag on each cDNA molecule. Samples each returned at least 3 million CDR3-containing paired-end reads. A single record per CDR3 protein comes from TCRdb applying MiXCR to the 5' RACE reads. The data hold more than 550,000 distinct CDR3 sequences, with about 24% observed a single time.

The receptor was derived from a man aged 65-85 years in good health. The chain joins TRBV20-1 to TRBJ2-5; tentative D call: TRBD1 (6 bases). Source material: blood. The CDR3 nucleotides read TGCAGTGCCCAACCTGGGGGCAGGCTGGAGACCCAGTACTTC. This codes for CSAQPGGRLETQYF.